Each of the 18 T cell receptor beta chains below was sequenced from the same sample in a study of cytomegalovirus exposure and HLA in healthy donors. The PCR made use of 60 Vbeta and 13 Jbeta primers. The method was immunoSEQ multiplex PCR; TCRdb's version includes in-frame clones alone and lacks a portion of them. Found here are about 110,000 clones; the top ten clones hold 0.55% to 0.65%. The sample taken for sequencing was PBMCs. These receptors were taken from a man aged 45-60 years in good health and CMV-seronegative.

The V call is TRBV20-1, the J call TRBJ1-1, with D maybe TRBD1 (5 bases). Germline CDR1 and CDR2: DFQATT and SNEGSKA (reference sequence). The CDR3 covers 11 residues. V was pared by 6 bases and J by 11 bases, with 16 bases between. The CDR3, as DNA: TGCAGTGCCAGCTCAGGGCGCAGGGCTTTCTTT. This encodes CSASSGRRAFF.

The chain is built from TRBV27 and TRBJ2-7, with D perhaps TRBD1 (6 bases). Trimming stripped 1 base from V and 5 bases from J, with 18 bases between. Per the germline V gene, CDR1 is MNHEY and CDR2 is SMNVEV (reference sequence). The CDR3 covers 16 residues. Written as DNA, the CDR3 is TGTGCCAGCAGTTTATACAGGGCAGGGCTGAGCGACGAGCAGTACTTC. Amino acids: CASSLYRAGLSDEQYF.

The gene calls are TRBV5-4 and TRBJ2-5; the D gene is possibly TRBD1 (6 bases). The germline V gene has CDR1 SGHNT and CDR2 YYREEE (reference sequence). V was shortened by 4 bases and J by 3 bases, with 13 bases between the two germline ends. The CDR3 loop spans 14 amino acids. CDR3 sequence: CASSLGSGEETQYF. CDR3 sequence (DNA): TGTGCCAGCAGCCTTGGGTCAGGGGAAGAGACCCAGTACTTC.

The CDR3 sequence: CASSLVYRVDTEAFF. The CDR3 bases are TGTGCCAGCAGCTTAGTCTACAGGGTGGACACTGAAGCTTTCTTT. The chain combines TRBV7-2 with TRBJ1-1, with D possibly matching TRBD1 (6 bases). The germline V and J ends were trimmed by 1 base and 3 bases, with 12 bases remaining between them. The CDR3 contains 15 residues. Germline V gives CDR1 SGHTA, CDR2 FQGNSA.

The chain combines TRBV6-1 with TRBJ2-7; TRBD1 matches 8 bases. J gave up 2 bases and V 10 bases, and 7 bases lay outside the gene matches. The CDR3 spans 13 residues. Germline CDR1 and CDR2: MNHNS and SASEGT. CDR3 amino acids: CATRQGTPYEQYF. The CDR3 DNA reads TGTGCCACACGACAGGGGACCCCCTACGAGCAGTACTTC.

This sequence joins TRBV7-2 and TRBJ2-7, with 7 bases lining up with TRBD2. Per the germline V gene, CDR1 is SGHTA and CDR2 is FQGNSA. The CDR3 has 14 amino acids. With V trimmed by 1 base and J by 5 bases, 5 bases remained unmatched. The CDR3 nucleotides are TGTGCCAGCAGCTTAGGCGCAGGGAGGGACGAGCAGTACTTC. This codes for CASSLGAGRDEQYF.

This sequence joins TRBV11-2 and TRBJ1-1; D is uncertain. Trimming removed 2 bases from V and 4 bases from J, with 8 bases in between. CDR3 length: 13 residues. Germline V gene data show CDR1 as SGHAT and CDR2 as FQNNGV. This CDR3 is CASSLFSGTEAFF. The CDR3 region has the DNA TGTGCCAGCAGCTTATTCAGTGGCACTGAAGCTTTCTTT.

J is TRBJ1-5 and V is TRBV2, with 8 bases fitting TRBD1. Germline V gene lookup returns CDR1 SNHLY and CDR2 FYNNEI. This CDR3 comprises 16 residues. J lost 7 bases, V lost 3 bases, and 11 bases had no gene match. The DNA of the CDR3 is TGTGCCAGCAGTGAGGGCCGGGACAGGAGGCTCCAGCCCCAGCATTTT. It encodes CASSEGRDRRLQPQHF.

The chain combines TRBV30 with TRBJ1-1; D possibly corresponds to TRBD1 (6 bases). In germline, CDR1 is GTSNPN, CDR2 SVGIG (reference sequence). This CDR3 has 14 residues. Trimming cost V 0 bases and J 1 base, with 9 bases left between them. CDR3: CAWSVMGANTEAFF. The CDR3 DNA is TGTGCCTGGAGTGTAATGGGGGCGAACACTGAAGCTTTCTTT.

This rearrangement joins TRBV29-1 to TRBJ2-7; 12 nucleotides match TRBD1. The CDR3 contains 14 residues. Trimming removed 0 bases from V and 6 bases from J; junction bases left unmatched: 3. Germline V gives CDR1 SQVTM, CDR2 ANQGSEA. The chain's CDR3 is CSVEEGTGGGEQYF. The CDR3 nucleotides are TGCAGCGTTGAAGAAGGGACAGGGGGCGGCGAGCAGTACTTC.

The chain employs TRBV11-3 and TRBJ2-1; TRBD2 matches 11 bases. The CDR3 is 17 residues long. V was pared by 6 bases and J by 1 base, with 8 bases of the junction left unmatched. Germline V CDR1 and CDR2: SGHNT, YENEEA. The CDR3 loop is CASSHRGLAGSYNEQFF. The CDR3 coding sequence is TGTGCCAGCAGTCACCGAGGACTAGCGGGTTCCTACAATGAGCAGTTCTTC. The entire variable domain, with the rest obtained from reference TRBV11-3 and TRBJ2-1, is as follows: EAGVVQSPRYKIIEKKQPVAFWCNPISGHNTLYWYLQNLGQGPELLIRYENEEAVDDSQLPKDRFSAERLKGVDSTLKIQPAELGDSAVYLCASSHRGLAGSYNEQFFGPGTRLTVL.

This chain links TRBV5-6 with TRBJ1-4; 8 bases line up with TRBD1. This CDR3 spans 16 amino acids. CDR1 SGHDT and CDR2 YYEEEE come from the germline V gene. The V gene end was trimmed by 2 bases and the J gene end by 7 bases; junction bases not matched to a gene: 10. The CDR3 sequence: CASSLQGGPSSEKLFF. CDR3 nucleotide sequence: TGTGCCAGCAGCTTACAGGGGGGACCTTCTAGTGAAAAACTGTTTTTT.

The rearrangement uses TRBV13 and TRBJ2-1; 7 nucleotides align to TRBD1. Trimming removed 4 bases from V and 10 bases from J; junction bases left unmatched: 4. Germline CDR1 and CDR2: PRHDT and FYEKMQ (reference sequence). The CDR3 is made up of 12 amino acids. This CDR3 reads CASSSRQGEQFF. As DNA, the CDR3 is TGTGCCAGCAGCTCACGACAGGGAGAGCAGTTCTTC.

CDR3: CASSLDPVYGYTF. The DNA of the CDR3 is TGCGCCAGCAGCTTAGATCCGGTCTATGGCTACACCTTC. This chain uses TRBV5-1 with TRBJ1-2; D is undetermined. The CDR3 extends over 13 amino acids. Germline CDR1 is SGHRS and CDR2 is YFSETQ. V lost 2 bases and J lost 4, with 9 bases in between.

The V gene is TRBV4-3, the J gene TRBJ1-1; D unresolved. Germline V CDR1 and CDR2: LGHNA, YSLEER. V gave up 0 bases and J gave up 4 bases, with 12 bases separating them. There are 15 residues in the CDR3. The CDR3: CASSQDSGWSTEAFF. The CDR3, as DNA: TGCGCCAGCAGCCAAGACTCCGGGTGGAGCACTGAAGCTTTCTTT.

The V gene is TRBV6-5, the J gene TRBJ2-3; tentatively, D is TRBD2 (5 bases). The V and J ends lost 1 base and 3 bases respectively, with 8 bases between them. Germline-derived CDR1 and CDR2 are MNHEY and SVGAGI. The CDR3 extends over 14 amino acids. The CDR3 coding sequence is TGTGCCAGCAGTTACTTTGCGGGTACAGATACGCAGTATTTT. Translation: CASSYFAGTDTQYF.

The J gene is TRBJ2-3, the V gene TRBV9; 13 bases are shared with TRBD2. V lost 3 bases and J lost 10; bases outside the gene matches: 11. Germline V gives CDR1 SGDLS, CDR2 YYNGEE. The CDR3 consists of 16 residues. CDR3 DNA: TGTGCCAGCAGCGCCTCACTAGCGGGGGGGTTCTTCGCGCAGTATTTT. Translation gives CASSASLAGGFFAQYF.

V and J are TRBV5-1 and TRBJ1-6, with unresolved D. Deletions cut 4 bases from V and 10 bases from J, with 12 bases between. The CDR3 is 13 residues long. The germline CDR1 and CDR2 sequences are SGHRS and YFSETQ. Here the CDR3 reads CASSPALRSPLHF. CDR3 sequence (DNA): TGCGCCAGCAGCCCGGCCTTGAGGTCACCCCTCCACTTT.